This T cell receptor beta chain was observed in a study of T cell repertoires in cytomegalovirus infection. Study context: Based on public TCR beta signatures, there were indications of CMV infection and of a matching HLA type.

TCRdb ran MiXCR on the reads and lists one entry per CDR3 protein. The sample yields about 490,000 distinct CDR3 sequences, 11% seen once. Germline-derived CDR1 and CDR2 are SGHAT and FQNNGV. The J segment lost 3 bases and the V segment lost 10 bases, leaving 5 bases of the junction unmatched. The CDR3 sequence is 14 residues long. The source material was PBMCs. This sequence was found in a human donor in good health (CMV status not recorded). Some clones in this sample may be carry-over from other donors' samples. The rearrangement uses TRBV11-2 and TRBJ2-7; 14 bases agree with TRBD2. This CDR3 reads CATKGLAGGYEQYF. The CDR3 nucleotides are TGTGCCACAAAAGGACTAGCGGGAGGCTACGAGCAGTACTTC.